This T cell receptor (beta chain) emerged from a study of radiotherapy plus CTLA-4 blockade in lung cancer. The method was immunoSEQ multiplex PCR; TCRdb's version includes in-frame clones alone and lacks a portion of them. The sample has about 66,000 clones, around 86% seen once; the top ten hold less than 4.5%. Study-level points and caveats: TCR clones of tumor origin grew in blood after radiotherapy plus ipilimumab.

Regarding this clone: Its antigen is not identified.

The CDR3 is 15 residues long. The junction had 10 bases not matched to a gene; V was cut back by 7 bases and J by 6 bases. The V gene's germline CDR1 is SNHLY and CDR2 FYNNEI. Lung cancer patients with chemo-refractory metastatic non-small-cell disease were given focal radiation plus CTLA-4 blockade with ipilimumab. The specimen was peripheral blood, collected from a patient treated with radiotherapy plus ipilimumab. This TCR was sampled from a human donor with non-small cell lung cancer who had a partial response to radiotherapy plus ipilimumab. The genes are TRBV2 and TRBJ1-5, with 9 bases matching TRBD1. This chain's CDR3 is CASNPGQGYFQPQHF. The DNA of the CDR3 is TGTGCCAGCAACCCGGGACAGGGTTATTTTCAGCCCCAGCATTTT. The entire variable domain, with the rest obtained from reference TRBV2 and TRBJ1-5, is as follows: EPEVTQTPSHQVTQMGQEVILRCVPISNHLYFYWYRQILGQKVEFLVSFYNNEISEKSEIFDDQFSVERPDGSNFTLKIRSTKLEDSAMYFCASNPGQGYFQPQHFGDGTRLSIL.